The subject of this entry is one TCR beta chain. Its antigen is not identified. CDR1 and CDR2 from the germline V gene are SGHKS and YYEKEE (reference sequence). J lost 1 base, V lost 4 bases, and 7 bases had no gene match. This CDR3 region has 15 residues. TCRdb analysed the 5' RACE reads with MiXCR anew, one entry per CDR3 protein. This sample has over 700,000 distinct CDR3 sequences; roughly 19% occur once, and the top ten carry under 20%. The data were obtained in a study of CD8 T cells in ankylosing spondylitis. Study results and limitations: CD8+ by phenotype, disease-linked clones were relatively rare in peripheral blood. Ankylosing spondylitis blood appeared to be characterized by a TCR beta motif of under 10 highly homologous variants. Significantly higher representation of disease-linked clones was reported for matched ankylosing spondylitis synovial fluid.

The V call is TRBV5-5, the J call TRBJ2-7; 8 bases are a match to TRBD2. The sequenced material came from blood, either unsorted or a sorted T cell fraction (not recorded which). The clonotype originates from a male donor with ankylosing spondylitis. CDR3 in DNA: TGTGCCAGCAGCCAGACTGGACTAGCATCCTACGAGCAGTACTTC. Translation: CASSQTGLASYEQYF. Filled out from reference TRBV5-5 and TRBJ2-7, the complete variable domain reads DAGVTQSPTHLIKTRGQQVTLRCSPISGHKSVSWYQQVLGQGPQFIFQYYEKEERGRGNFPDRFSARQFPNYSSELNVNALLLGDSALYLCASSQTGLASYEQYFGPGTRLTVT.